These 19 T cell receptor beta chains share one sample of origin, sequenced in a study of a mutant IDH1 vaccine in newly diagnosed glioma. Sequencing used immunoSEQ multiplex PCR; TCRdb keeps in-frame clones, though not all of them. Among some 60,000 clones listed, approximately 84% were seen once. The time point here: week 11, during vaccination. Vaccination used 300 ug of mutant IDH1 20-mer peptide per dose, with topical imiquimod. Antigens of these TCRs are unknown. The specimen comprised PBMCs, sampled from a glioma patient whose treatment included an IDH1 peptide vaccine. All receptors derive from a man under 40 with glioma.

V is TRBV5-1 and J is TRBJ2-1; 9 bases line up with TRBD2. Per the germline V gene, CDR1 is SGHRS and CDR2 is YFSETQ. V trimming: 3 bases; J trimming: 0 bases; junction bases outside the gene matches: 10. The CDR3 runs 18 residues. The CDR3 DNA is TGCGCCAGCAGCTCCTACAGCGGGGGGCTAGGCTCCTACAATGAGCAGTTCTTC. It translates to CASSSYSGGLGSYNEQFF.

This clone appeared a few times. This chain uses TRBV6-1 with TRBJ2-7; no clear D. V dropped 5 bases and J dropped 5 bases, with 10 bases sitting between them. Germline lookup yields CDR1 MNHNS and CDR2 SASEGT. The CDR3 sequence is 12 residues long. In DNA, the CDR3 is TGTGCCAGCAGTCCGCGTAATAACGAGCAGTACTTC. Encoded protein: CASSPRNNEQYF.

This chain uses TRBV6-5 with TRBJ1-6; D remains ambiguous. Looked up from germline, CDR1 is MNHEY and CDR2 is SVGAGI. This CDR3 spans 13 amino acids. The V end lost 5 bases, the J end lost 12 bases, and 14 bases lay between the germline ends. The CDR3 loop is CASSAREDEPLHF. CDR3 nucleotide sequence: TGTGCCAGCAGTGCCCGGGAGGACGAACCCCTCCACTTT.

CDR3 in amino acids: CASSFGTYTGELFF. CDR3 DNA sequence: TGCGCCAGCAGCTTTGGGACCTACACCGGGGAGCTGTTTTTT. V and J are TRBV5-1 and TRBJ2-2, with D perhaps given as TRBD1 or TRBD2 (5 bases each). V was pared by 2 bases and J by 3 bases, with 8 bases between. From germline, CDR1 is SGHRS and CDR2 YFSETQ. The CDR3 runs 14 residues. The complete variable domain, with remaining parts taken from reference TRBV5-1 and TRBJ2-2, reads KAGVTQTPRYLIKTRGQQVTLSCSPISGHRSVSWYQQTPGQGLQFLFEYFSETQRNKGNFPGRFSGRQFSNSRSEMNVSTLELGDSALYLCASSFGTYTGELFFGEGSRLTVL.

J is TRBJ2-7 and V is TRBV11-2, with 10 bases fitting TRBD2. The V gene's germline CDR1 is SGHAT and CDR2 FQNNGV. V was clipped by 8 bases and J by 1 base; unmatched bases: 5. This CDR3 is 14 amino acids long. The CDR3 region is CASDRLAGSYEQYF. DNA for the CDR3: TGTGCCAGCGACCGACTAGCGGGTTCCTACGAGCAGTACTTC.

V and J are TRBV2 and TRBJ2-5; TRBD2 is a possible D gene (5 bases). V was pared by 4 bases and J by 1 base, with 10 bases between. CDR1 SNHLY and CDR2 FYNNEI come from the germline V gene. The CDR3 sequence is 14 residues long. Here the CDR3 reads CASSVRRGQETQYF. The CDR3 region has the DNA TGTGCCAGCAGTGTCCGTCGGGGCCAAGAGACCCAGTACTTC.

V and J are TRBV6-5 and TRBJ1-5; 8 positions match TRBD1. V gave up 5 bases and J gave up 9 bases; unmatched junction bases: 6. Germline-derived CDR1 and CDR2 are MNHEY and SVGAGI. This CDR3 comprises 13 residues. In nucleotides, the CDR3 is TGTGCCAGCAGTAAAGGACAGGGAAGGCCCCAGCATTTT. Translated: CASSKGQGRPQHF.

This clone was detected only a few times. The chain combines TRBV2 with TRBJ1-1; D not resolved. The CDR3 sequence is 14 residues long. Trimming stripped 5 bases from V and 5 bases from J, with 15 bases between. Looked up from germline, CDR1 is SNHLY and CDR2 is FYNNEI. The CDR3 loop reads CASSPDGWGTEAFF. The CDR3 region has the DNA TGTGCCAGCAGTCCGGACGGGTGGGGAACTGAAGCTTTCTTT.

The rearrangement uses TRBV29-1 and TRBJ2-7; 7 bases are a match to TRBD1. This CDR3 has 15 residues. The germline CDR1 and CDR2 sequences are SQVTM and ANQGSEA. J gave up 0 bases and V 5 bases, and 10 bases lay outside the gene matches. The CDR3 DNA follows: TGCAGCGTTATCCATCCCGGGACAGCCTCCTACGAGCAGTACTTC. As protein: CSVIHPGTASYEQYF.

This clone has a handful of counts. The chain couples TRBV2 to TRBJ2-5; D perhaps matches TRBD1 (5 bases). From germline, CDR1 is SNHLY and CDR2 FYNNEI. V was clipped by 5 bases and J by 4 bases, with 14 bases between them. The CDR3 contains 14 residues. The CDR3 DNA reads as TGTGCCAGCAGTCCCTGGGTCCAGGGAGAGACCCAGTACTTC. This sequence encodes CASSPWVQGETQYF.

This clone has a single count. The chain couples TRBV7-2 to TRBJ2-7; perhaps TRBD1 as D (6 bases). The CDR3 spans 13 residues. V was shortened by 4 bases and J by 3 bases, with 10 bases between the two germline ends. Germline-derived CDR1 and CDR2 are SGHTA and FQGNSA. CDR3 coding DNA: TGTGCCAGCAGCTACGGACAGTTCTACGAGCAGTACTTC. It codes for CASSYGQFYEQYF.

This sequence joins TRBV27 and TRBJ1-2; D call uncertain. The CDR3 consists of 18 residues. Germline CDR1 is MNHEY and CDR2 is SMNVEV (reference sequence). V dropped 0 bases and J dropped 7 bases, with 24 bases sitting between them. DNA of the CDR3: TGTGCCAGCAGTTTATCGCGGGCAGTTGCCGCCCTTAAGGGTGGCTACACCTTC. Translation: CASSLSRAVAALKGGYTF.

The V gene is TRBV4-2, the J gene TRBJ2-5; unclear D gene. The V end was cut by 0 bases, the J end by 5 bases, with 10 bases between. Germline V gives CDR1 LGHNA, CDR2 YNFKEQ. The CDR3 is 14 amino acids. The CDR3 sequence: CASSQDFRRETQYF. CDR3 DNA: TGTGCCAGCAGCCAAGATTTTAGACGGGAGACCCAGTACTTC.

A word on this clone: The sample has other DNA sequences that encode this CDR3 too. The chain is built from TRBV20-1 and TRBJ1-2; unclear D gene. This CDR3 has 11 residues. The V gene's germline CDR1 is DFQATT and CDR2 SNEGSKA (reference sequence). Trimming removed 5 bases at V and 1 base at J, with 5 bases between. CDR3 amino acids: CSASNNYGYTF. The CDR3 nucleotides read TGCAGTGCTTCTAATAACTATGGCTACACCTTC.

This chain links TRBV28 with TRBJ2-3; no clear D gene. CDR1 and CDR2 (germline): MDHEN, SYDVKM. V was clipped by 8 bases and J by 8 bases, with 20 bases between them. The CDR3 has 14 residues. The CDR3 nucleotides read TGTGCCAGCCGACGAAGGCTCAGCGACCCTACGCAGTATTTT. It translates to CASRRRLSDPTQYF. The full variable domain, with the rest looked up from reference TRBV28 and TRBJ2-3, is DVKVTQSSRYLVKRTGEKVFLECVQDMDHENMFWYRQDPGLGLRLIYFSYDVKMKEKGDIPEGYSVSREKKERFSLILESASTNQTSMYLCASRRRLSDPTQYFGPGTRLTVL.

This clone was recorded once. The V call is TRBV28, the J call TRBJ2-3; the D is unclear. CDR1 and CDR2 (germline): MDHEN, SYDVKM. The V end was cut by 2 bases, the J end by 4 bases, with 1 base between. This CDR3 spans 11 amino acids. As DNA, the CDR3 is TGTGCCAGCAGTTTAGCAGATACGCAGTATTTT. It translates to CASSLADTQYF.

The gene calls are TRBV7-9 and TRBJ2-7; 8 bases agree with TRBD1. The CDR3 spans 16 residues. Trimming removed 5 bases from V and 3 bases from J; junction bases left unmatched: 12. Germline V lookup: CDR1 SEHNR, CDR2 FQNEAQ (reference sequence). The CDR3 DNA follows: TGTGCCAGCAGCCCGAAGGACAGGGTAGAATTCTACGAGCAGTACTTC. This encodes CASSPKDRVEFYEQYF.

This clone was found once. The V and J genes are TRBV18 and TRBJ2-2, with TRBD1 matching over 10 bases. CDR1 is KGHSH, CDR2 LQKENI, per germline. The CDR3 length is 17 residues. Trimming took 3 bases from V and 2 from J; bases not matched to a gene: 6. For the CDR3, the DNA is TGTGCCAGCTCACCCCGGGACAGGGGCGCCAACACCGGGGAGCTGTTTTTT. Amino acids: CASSPRDRGANTGELFF.

V usage is TRBV11-2 and J usage is TRBJ2-7, with D tentatively TRBD1 or TRBD2 (5 bases each). Between the trimmed V and J ends, which lost 5 bases and 5 bases, there was a span of 16 bases. The CDR3 spans 14 residues. Germline CDR1 is SGHAT and CDR2 is FQNNGV. CDR3 nucleotides: TGTGCCAGCAGCCCGATTCCTGAGGGGAACGAGCAGTACTTC. Its protein is CASSPIPEGNEQYF. Looking up the rest from reference TRBV11-2 and TRBJ2-7 gives the full variable domain: EAGVAQSPRYKIIEKRQSVAFWCNPISGHATLYWYQQILGQGPKLLIQFQNNGVVDDSQLPKDRFSAERLKGVDSTLKIQPAKLEDSAVYLCASSPIPEGNEQYFGPGTRLTVT.